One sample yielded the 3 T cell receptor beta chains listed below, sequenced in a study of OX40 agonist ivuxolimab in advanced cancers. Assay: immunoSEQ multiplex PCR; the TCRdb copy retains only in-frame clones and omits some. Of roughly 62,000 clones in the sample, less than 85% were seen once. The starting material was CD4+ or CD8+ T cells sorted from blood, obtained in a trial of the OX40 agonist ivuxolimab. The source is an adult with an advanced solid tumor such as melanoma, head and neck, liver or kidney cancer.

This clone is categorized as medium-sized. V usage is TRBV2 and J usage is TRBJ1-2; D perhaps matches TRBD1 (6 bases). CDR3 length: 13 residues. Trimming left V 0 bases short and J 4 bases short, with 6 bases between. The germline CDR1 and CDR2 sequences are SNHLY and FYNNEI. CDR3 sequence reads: CASSEATGYGYTF. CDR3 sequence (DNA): TGTGCCAGCAGTGAAGCGACAGGCTATGGCTACACCTTC.

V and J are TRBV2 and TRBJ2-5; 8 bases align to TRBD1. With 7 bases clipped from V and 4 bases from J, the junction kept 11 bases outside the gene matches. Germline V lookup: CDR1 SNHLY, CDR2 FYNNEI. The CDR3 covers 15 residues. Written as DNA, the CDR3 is TGTGCCAGCATTCCCGGAGGACAGGGCCGAGAGACCCAGTACTTC. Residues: CASIPGGQGRETQYF.

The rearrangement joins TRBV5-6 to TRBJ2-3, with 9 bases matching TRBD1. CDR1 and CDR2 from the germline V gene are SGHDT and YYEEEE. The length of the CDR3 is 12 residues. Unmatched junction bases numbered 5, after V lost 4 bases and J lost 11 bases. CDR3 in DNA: TGTGCCAGCAGCCCCGGGGGACAGGGGCAGTATTTT. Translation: CASSPGGQGQYF. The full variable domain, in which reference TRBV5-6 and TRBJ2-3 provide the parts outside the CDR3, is DAGVTQSPTHLIKTRGQQVTLRCSPKSGHDTVSWYQQALGQGPQFIFQYYEEEERQRGNFPDRFSGHQFPNYSSELNVNALLLGDSALYLCASSPGGQGQYFGPGTRLTVL.